A single sample is the source of the 25 T cell receptor beta chains below, sequenced in a study of shared clonotypes between healthy human individuals. The repertoire was sequenced with immunoSEQ multiplex PCR; TCRdb's copy has only in-frame clones and lacks some. The data hold a few million clones, with more than 85% observed a single time. Sequenced input: naive CD4+ T cells from PBMCs. As for subset: CD45RA+ positively selected. The receptors come from a man aged 18 to 35 in good health. Some clones in this sample may be carry-over from other donors' samples.

The chain couples TRBV6-5 to TRBJ2-7; the D gene is possibly TRBD1 (6 bases). The length of the CDR3 is 14 residues. CDR1 and CDR2 (germline): MNHEY, SVGAGI. The ends were cut back, 4 bases at V and 1 base at J, with 11 bases in the middle. CDR3 DNA: TGTGCCAGCAGTTCCTGGGACAAATCCTACGAGCAGTACTTC. Residues: CASSSWDKSYEQYF.

The rearrangement links TRBV11-1 to TRBJ2-2; a weak D match, TRBD1 (5 bases). Germline assignment: CDR1 SGHAT and CDR2 FQDESV (reference sequence). Trimming took off 1 base at V and 6 bases at J, with 9 bases between the two ends. The CDR3 spans 14 residues. The CDR3 sequence: CASSLVRDAGELFF. CDR3 bases: TGTGCCAGCAGCTTAGTCAGGGATGCCGGGGAGCTGTTTTTT.

The rearrangement links TRBV27 to TRBJ1-5; D unresolved. V dropped 5 bases and J dropped 5 bases, with 19 bases sitting between them. CDR3 length: 16 residues. Germline V gives CDR1 MNHEY, CDR2 SMNVEV (reference sequence). The CDR3: CASSLPTPGADQPQHF. Written as DNA, the CDR3 is TGTGCCAGCAGTCTCCCGACACCGGGAGCCGATCAGCCCCAGCATTTT.

This clone has more than one count but fewer than ten. V and J are TRBV5-1 and TRBJ1-4; the match to TRBD1 covers 7 bases. The CDR3 length is 14 residues. Germline CDR1 reads SGHRS; CDR2 reads YFSETQ. The trim removed 4 bases at V and 10 bases at J, leaving 10 bases unmatched. CDR3 protein: CASSAGQRRGKLFF. In DNA form, the CDR3 reads TGCGCCAGCAGCGCGGGACAGAGGCGGGGAAAACTGTTTTTT.

A single count supports this clone. For the CDR3, the DNA is TGTGCCAGCTTTTTCAGGGCACGGGACTATGGCTACACCTTC. The encoded protein is CASFFRARDYGYTF. The chain carries TRBV6-4 and TRBJ1-2, with D perhaps TRBD1 (5 bases). Between the trimmed V and J ends, which lost 8 bases and 3 bases, there was a span of 16 bases. The CDR3 spans 14 residues. Germline V gene data show CDR1 as MRHNA and CDR2 as SNTAGT.

Comments on this clone: Additional DNA sequences in this sample encode the identical CDR3. The chain joins TRBV5-1 to TRBJ2-5, with D unclear. Trimming shortened V by 4 bases and J by 5 bases, and 3 bases separated the two germline ends. Germline V gene data show CDR1 as SGHRS and CDR2 as YFSETQ. This CDR3 region has 10 residues. The CDR3 coding sequence is TGCGCCAGCAGCGGTGAGACCCAGTACTTC. This translates into CASSGETQYF. Drawing the rest from reference TRBV5-1 and TRBJ2-5, the complete variable domain is KAGVTQTPRYLIKTRGQQVTLSCSPISGHRSVSWYQQTPGQGLQFLFEYFSETQRNKGNFPGRFSGRQFSNSRSEMNVSTLELGDSALYLCASSGETQYFGPGTRLLVL.

The rearrangement uses TRBV5-4 and TRBJ1-5; TRBD1 is a possible D gene (5 bases). Germline V gene data show CDR1 as SGHNT and CDR2 as YYREEE (reference sequence). The CDR3 is 15 residues long. Trimming left V 4 bases short and J 5 bases short, with 16 bases between. As DNA, the CDR3 is TGTGCCAGCAGCATAGGGACTGGGAGGGATCAGCCCCAGCATTTT. Protein sequence: CASSIGTGRDQPQHF.

The genes are TRBV7-3 and TRBJ2-3; tentatively, D is TRBD1 or TRBD2 (5 bases each). The CDR3 has 17 amino acids. The germline V gene has CDR1 SGHTA and CDR2 FQGTGA. V was clipped by 2 bases and J by 7 bases, with 22 bases between them. The CDR3 sequence: CASSLFPWGSGGNTQYF. DNA of the CDR3: TGTGCCAGCAGCTTATTCCCCTGGGGGAGTGGGGGTAATACGCAGTATTTT.

This clone is a singleton in its sample. This chain connects TRBV5-1 to TRBJ2-2; 8 bases fit TRBD1. Germline CDR1 and CDR2: SGHRS and YFSETQ. CDR3 length: 16 residues. The V gene end was trimmed by 9 bases and the J gene end by 0 bases; junction bases not matched to a gene: 10. The DNA of the CDR3 is TGCGCCACTCAGACCCGGACAGGGACGAACACCGGGGAGCTGTTTTTT. Translating it yields CATQTRTGTNTGELFF.

The CDR3 loop is CASSFKPYSYEQYF. The CDR3 DNA follows: TGTGCCAGCAGTTTTAAACCATACTCCTACGAGCAGTACTTC. This sequence joins TRBV27 and TRBJ2-7; no clear D gene. The CDR3 contains 14 residues. Trimming removed 3 bases from V and 0 bases from J, with 9 bases in between. Germline CDR1 is MNHEY and CDR2 is SMNVEV (reference sequence).

The chain couples TRBV29-1 to TRBJ2-7; 9 bases match TRBD1. There are 14 residues in the CDR3. V shed 5 bases, J shed 4 bases, and the junction held 9 bases outside the gene matches. CDR1 is SQVTM and CDR2 is ANQGSEA in the germline V gene. The DNA of the CDR3 is TGCAGCGTTACAATGGGGACAGGGAAATACGAGCAGTACTTC. The encoded protein is CSVTMGTGKYEQYF.

This clone turned up a few times. The chain recombines TRBV6-8 with TRBJ2-7, with unresolved D. CDR1 and CDR2 from the germline V gene are MNHGY and SAAAGT. Trimming left V 10 bases short and J 2 bases short, with 15 bases between. This CDR3 spans 13 amino acids. The CDR3: CATKRRAPYEQYF. The CDR3 nucleotides are TGTGCCACCAAACGTCGGGCCCCCTACGAGCAGTACTTC.

The chain carries TRBV29-1 and TRBJ2-1; no reliable D call. CDR3 length: 13 residues. V gave up 1 base and J gave up 7 bases, with 11 bases separating them. Germline assignment: CDR1 SQVTM and CDR2 ANQGSEA. The CDR3 bases are TGCAGCGTTGAAGGGCTGCTTAAAAATGAGCAGTTCTTC. It encodes CSVEGLLKNEQFF.

Concerning this clone itself: Other DNA sequences in the same sample also yield this CDR3. The chain employs TRBV7-3 and TRBJ2-1; 8 positions match TRBD2. The trim removed 6 bases at V and 4 bases at J, leaving 11 bases unmatched. The germline V gene encodes CDR1 SGHTA and CDR2 FQGTGA. The CDR3 contains 16 residues. The CDR3 bases are TGTGCCAGCAGTCTCTCACCGGGACTAGGGTACAATGAGCAGTTCTTC. This translates into CASSLSPGLGYNEQFF.

The rearrangement joins TRBV4-1 to TRBJ2-1; the D is unclear. The CDR3 is 17 residues long. Germline CDR1 MGHRA, CDR2 YSYEKL. The V end was cut by 5 bases, the J end by 0 bases, with 17 bases between. The chain's CDR3 is CASSSWVRASSYNEQFF. CDR3 DNA: TGCGCCAGCAGCTCTTGGGTACGGGCGAGCTCCTACAATGAGCAGTTCTTC.

This sequence joins TRBV7-9 and TRBJ2-7; the D call may be TRBD1 or TRBD2 (5 bases each). V lost 5 bases, J lost 1 base, and 9 bases lay in between. Germline CDR1 and CDR2: SEHNR and FQNEAQ (reference sequence). The CDR3 consists of 13 residues. CDR3 DNA: TGTGCCAGCAGCGGGACGGCGTCCTACGAGCAGTACTTC. Residues: CASSGTASYEQYF.

The V and J genes are TRBV27 and TRBJ2-7; TRBD1 aligns across 9 bases. The CDR3 runs 16 residues. V shed 7 bases, J shed 2 bases, and the junction held 12 bases outside the gene matches. The V gene's germline CDR1 is MNHEY and CDR2 SMNVEV (reference sequence). CDR3 nucleotides: TGTGCCAGCACCCGGACAGGGGCGTACAAAGCCTACGAGCAGTACTTC. Its translation: CASTRTGAYKAYEQYF.

This chain connects TRBV29-1 to TRBJ2-1, with D perhaps TRBD1 (5 bases). The germline V and J ends were trimmed by 4 bases and 0 bases, with 13 bases remaining between them. The CDR3 sequence is 15 residues long. Germline assignment: CDR1 SQVTM and CDR2 ANQGSEA. The CDR3 nucleotides read TGCAGCGTTGTAGGGGTGAAAAGCTCCTACAATGAGCAGTTCTTC. Encoded protein: CSVVGVKSSYNEQFF.

The chain uses TRBV4-1 and TRBJ2-1; D might be TRBD1 or TRBD2, each matching 5 bases. Trimming pared 2 bases from V and 0 bases from J, leaving 17 bases between. The CDR3 runs 18 residues. Germline-derived CDR1 and CDR2 are MGHRA and YSYEKL. The CDR3 nucleotides are TGCGCCAGCAGCCAACCAAAGGGGCGGGCTAGCTCCTACAATGAGCAGTTCTTC. This encodes CASSQPKGRASSYNEQFF.

The V gene is TRBV4-2, the J gene TRBJ2-7; no clear D. V was pared by 4 bases and J by 2 bases, with 21 bases between. Germline assignment: CDR1 LGHNA and CDR2 YNFKEQ. The CDR3 spans 17 residues. The CDR3 spells CASSRREAYGVPYEQYF. DNA for the CDR3: TGTGCCAGCAGCCGACGAGAGGCCTATGGGGTTCCCTACGAGCAGTACTTC.

This chain uses TRBV7-8 with TRBJ2-1, with TRBD2 matching 9 bases. The V gene's germline CDR1 is SGHVS and CDR2 FQNEAQ. V was clipped by 5 bases and J by 10 bases; unmatched bases: 12. The CDR3 has 15 residues. CDR3 protein: CASSRTGGRAGEQFF. The CDR3 nucleotides read TGTGCCAGCAGCCGTACTGGCGGGAGGGCCGGGGAGCAGTTCTTC.

The chain carries TRBV28 and TRBJ2-5; 8 positions match TRBD2. Unmatched junction bases numbered 9, after V lost 4 bases and J lost 2 bases. The CDR3 consists of 16 residues. CDR1 and CDR2 from the germline V gene are MDHEN and SYDVKM. CDR3 coding DNA: TGTGCCAGCAGTTCCCTCTCATCGGGGGGGCAAGAGACCCAGTACTTC. This translates into CASSSLSSGGQETQYF.

This clone appeared once. The chain links TRBV27 to TRBJ2-3; 9 bases match TRBD2. This CDR3 spans 21 amino acids. The ends lost 4 bases at V and 2 bases at J; junction bases unmatched: 22. Germline CDR1 is MNHEY and CDR2 is SMNVEV (reference sequence). In DNA, the CDR3 is TGTGCCAGCAGTTCTGTTTTTTCGTATTGGCGGGAGGGGTCCCACACAGATACGCAGTATTTT. The encoded protein is CASSSVFSYWREGSHTDTQYF.

This chain connects TRBV28 to TRBJ2-7, with a possible D match to TRBD1 (6 bases). The CDR3 contains 16 residues. CDR1 is MDHEN and CDR2 is SYDVKM in the germline V gene. V lost 7 bases and J lost 3, with 22 bases in between. CDR3 DNA: TGTGCCAGCACTTCTGAGCCATGGACAGAGAACTACGAGCAGTACTTC. Amino acids: CASTSEPWTENYEQYF.

This clone appeared a few times. CDR3 in amino acids: CASSSGTGDHYGYTF. CDR3 in DNA: TGTGCCAGCAGTTCCGGGACAGGGGATCACTATGGCTACACCTTC. The chain is built from TRBV28 and TRBJ1-2; 10 nucleotides line up with TRBD1. Trimming cost V 4 bases and J 3 bases; bases outside gene matches: 5. The CDR3 is 15 residues long. Germline CDR1 MDHEN, CDR2 SYDVKM.